The sample holds one count of the clone carrying this T cell receptor beta chain. Its antigen is not known. Stated treatment: roughly 11-day PBMC culture with coronavirus spike peptide pools or control peptides (ViraFEST assay). The data derive from a study of vaccination and CD4 T cells after COVID-19. The Oncomine TCR Beta short-read assay generated sequence data from the DNA of cultured CD4+ T cells. Each CDR3 protein is one row after TCRdb ran MiXCR on the PCR reads. Here the sample spans 20,000 to 25,000 distinct CDR3 sequences, roughly 45% being singletons. Germline V gene sequence: CDR1 MNHNS, CDR2 SASEGT. The trim removed 8 bases at V and 7 bases at J, leaving 12 bases unmatched. This CDR3 spans 15 amino acids.

J is TRBJ2-1 and V is TRBV6-1; TRBD2 matches at 9 bases. The sequence was collected from a human donor who had recovered from COVID-19. Sequenced: CD4+ T cells from blood, cultured in vitro. This chain's CDR3 is CASGHVAGVRNEQFF. The CDR3 nucleotides read TGTGCCAGCGGGCATGTAGCGGGAGTTCGGAATGAGCAGTTCTTC.